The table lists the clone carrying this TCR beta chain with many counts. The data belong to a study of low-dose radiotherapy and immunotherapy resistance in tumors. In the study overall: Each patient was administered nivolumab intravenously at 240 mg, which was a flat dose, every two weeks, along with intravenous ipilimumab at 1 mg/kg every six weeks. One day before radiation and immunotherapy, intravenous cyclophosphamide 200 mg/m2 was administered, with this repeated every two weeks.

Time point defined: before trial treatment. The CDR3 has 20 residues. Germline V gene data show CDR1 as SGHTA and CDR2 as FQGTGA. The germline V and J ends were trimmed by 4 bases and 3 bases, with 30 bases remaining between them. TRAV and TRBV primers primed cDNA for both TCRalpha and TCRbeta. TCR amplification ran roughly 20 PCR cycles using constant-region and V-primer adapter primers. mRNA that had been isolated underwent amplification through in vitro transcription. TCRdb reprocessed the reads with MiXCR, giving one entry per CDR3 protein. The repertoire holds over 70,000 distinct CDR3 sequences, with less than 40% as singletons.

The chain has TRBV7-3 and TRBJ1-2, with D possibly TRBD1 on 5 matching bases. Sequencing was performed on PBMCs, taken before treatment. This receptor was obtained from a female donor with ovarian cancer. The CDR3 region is CASSSTPAGGTFARDYGYTF. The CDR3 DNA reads TGTGCCAGCAGCTCAACCCCAGCCGGGGGAACGTTTGCCCGCGACTATGGCTACACCTTC.